This TCR beta chain was sequenced for a study of shared clonotypes between healthy human individuals. The CDR3 is made up of 14 amino acids. Per the germline V gene, CDR1 is MNHNY and CDR2 is SVGAGI (reference sequence). V lost 2 bases, J lost 4 bases, and 9 bases lay in between. Cells designated naive CD8 were CD45RO-negative and were positively selected for CCR7, with terminally differentiated effector memory CD45RA+ cells excluded. Assay used: immunoSEQ multiplex PCR; TCRdb lists only in-frame clones, some missing. In the table there are around 1,900,000 clones, 80% to 95% of which are singletons. As concerns this clone: The antigen is undetermined.

Notes on the study in general: The sharing of 5% to 6.5% of naive CD4 clonotypes was seen across a few donors. Generation of non-shared clonotypes was less probable than generation of clonotypes shared by all four donors.

This TCR came from a man aged 18 to 30 in good health. Some clones in this sample may be carry-over from other donors' samples. The sequenced sample was naive CD8+ T cells from PBMCs. The chain employs TRBV6-6 and TRBJ1-3, with a weak D call TRBD1 (5 bases). The CDR3 loop is CASSYDSVGNTIYF. DNA for the CDR3: TGTGCCAGCAGTTACGACAGTGTCGGAAACACCATATATTTT.